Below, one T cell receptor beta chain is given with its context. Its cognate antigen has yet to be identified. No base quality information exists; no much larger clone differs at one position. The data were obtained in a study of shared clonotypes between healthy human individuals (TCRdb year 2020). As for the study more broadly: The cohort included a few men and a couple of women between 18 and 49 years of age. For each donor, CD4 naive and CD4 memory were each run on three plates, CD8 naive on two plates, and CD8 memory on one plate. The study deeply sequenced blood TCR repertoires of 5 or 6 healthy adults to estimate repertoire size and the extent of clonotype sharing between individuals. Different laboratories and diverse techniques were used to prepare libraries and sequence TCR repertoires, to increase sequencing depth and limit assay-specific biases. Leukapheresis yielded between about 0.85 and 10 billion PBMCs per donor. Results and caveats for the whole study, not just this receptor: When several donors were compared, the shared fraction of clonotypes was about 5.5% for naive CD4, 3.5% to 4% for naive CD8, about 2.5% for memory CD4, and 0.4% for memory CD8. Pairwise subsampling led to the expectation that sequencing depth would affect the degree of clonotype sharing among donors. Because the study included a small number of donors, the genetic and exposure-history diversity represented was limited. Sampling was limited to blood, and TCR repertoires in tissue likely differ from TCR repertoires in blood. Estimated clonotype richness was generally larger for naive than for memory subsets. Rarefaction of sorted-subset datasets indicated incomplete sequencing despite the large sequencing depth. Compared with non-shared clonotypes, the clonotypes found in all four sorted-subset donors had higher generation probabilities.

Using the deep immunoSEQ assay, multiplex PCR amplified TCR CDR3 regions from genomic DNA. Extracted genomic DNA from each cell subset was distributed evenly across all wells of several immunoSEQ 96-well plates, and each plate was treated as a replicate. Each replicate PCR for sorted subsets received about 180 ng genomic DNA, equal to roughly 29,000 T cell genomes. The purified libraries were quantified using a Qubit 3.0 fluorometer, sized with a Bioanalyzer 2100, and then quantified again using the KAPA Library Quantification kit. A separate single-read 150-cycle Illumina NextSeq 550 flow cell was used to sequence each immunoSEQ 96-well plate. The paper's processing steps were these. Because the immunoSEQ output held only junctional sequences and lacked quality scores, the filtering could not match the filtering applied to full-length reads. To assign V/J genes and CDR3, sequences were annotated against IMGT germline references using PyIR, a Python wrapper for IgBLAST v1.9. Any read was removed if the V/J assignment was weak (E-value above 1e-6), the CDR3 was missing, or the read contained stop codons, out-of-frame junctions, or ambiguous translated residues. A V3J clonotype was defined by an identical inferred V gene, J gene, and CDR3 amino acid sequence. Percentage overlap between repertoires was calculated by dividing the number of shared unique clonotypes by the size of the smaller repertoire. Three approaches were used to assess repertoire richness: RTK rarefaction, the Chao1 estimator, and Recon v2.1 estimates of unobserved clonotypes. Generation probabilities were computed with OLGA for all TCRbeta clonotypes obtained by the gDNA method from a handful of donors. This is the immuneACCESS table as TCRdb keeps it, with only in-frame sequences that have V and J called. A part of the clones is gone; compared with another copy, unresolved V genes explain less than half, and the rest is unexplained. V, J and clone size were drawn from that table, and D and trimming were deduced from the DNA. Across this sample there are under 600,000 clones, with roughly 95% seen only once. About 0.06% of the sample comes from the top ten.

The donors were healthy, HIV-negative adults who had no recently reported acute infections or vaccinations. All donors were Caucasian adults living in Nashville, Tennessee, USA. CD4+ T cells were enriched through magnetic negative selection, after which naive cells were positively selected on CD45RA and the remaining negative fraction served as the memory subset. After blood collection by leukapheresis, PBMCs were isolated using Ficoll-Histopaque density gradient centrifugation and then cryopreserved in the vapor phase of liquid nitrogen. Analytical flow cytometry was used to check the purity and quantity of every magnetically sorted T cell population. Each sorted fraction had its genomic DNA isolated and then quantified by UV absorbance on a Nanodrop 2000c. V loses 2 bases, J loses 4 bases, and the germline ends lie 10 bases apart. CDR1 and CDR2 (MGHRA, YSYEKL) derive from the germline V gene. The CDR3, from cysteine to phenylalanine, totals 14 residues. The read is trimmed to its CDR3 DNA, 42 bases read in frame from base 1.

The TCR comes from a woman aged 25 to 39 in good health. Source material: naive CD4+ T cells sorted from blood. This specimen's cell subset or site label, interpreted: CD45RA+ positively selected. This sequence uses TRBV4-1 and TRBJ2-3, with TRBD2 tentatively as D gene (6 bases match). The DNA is TGCGCCAGCAGCCAACCTAGCGCCCCAGATACGCAGTATTTT. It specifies CASSQPSAPDTQYF.